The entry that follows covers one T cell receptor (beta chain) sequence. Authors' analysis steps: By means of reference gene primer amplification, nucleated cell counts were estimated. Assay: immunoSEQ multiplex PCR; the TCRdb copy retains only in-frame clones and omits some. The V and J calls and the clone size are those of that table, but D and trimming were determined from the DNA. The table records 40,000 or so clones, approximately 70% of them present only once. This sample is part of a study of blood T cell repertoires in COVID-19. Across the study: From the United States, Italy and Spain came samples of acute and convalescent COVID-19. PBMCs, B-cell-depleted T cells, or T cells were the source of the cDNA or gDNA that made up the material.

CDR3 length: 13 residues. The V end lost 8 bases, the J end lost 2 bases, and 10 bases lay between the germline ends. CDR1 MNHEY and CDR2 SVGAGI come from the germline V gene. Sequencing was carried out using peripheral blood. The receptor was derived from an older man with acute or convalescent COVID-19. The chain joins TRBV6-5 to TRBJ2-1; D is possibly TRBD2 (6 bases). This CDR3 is CASAGTPYNEQFF. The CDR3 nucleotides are TGTGCCAGCGCCGGGACTCCCTACAATGAGCAGTTCTTC.